This TCR beta chain was documented in a study of cytomegalovirus exposure and HLA in healthy donors. Per germline, CDR1 MNHNY and CDR2 SVGAGI (reference sequence). The CDR3 loop spans 12 amino acids. The V end was cut by 8 bases, the J end by 5 bases, with 12 bases between. The PCR contained 60 Vbeta and 13 Jbeta primers. Generated by immunoSEQ multiplex PCR, the TCRdb table keeps only in-frame clones and is missing some. The table has fewer than 200,000 clones, about 72% seen once. This clone was seen a handful of times. The source of this sequence is a man in his fifties or sixties in good health and CMV-seronegative. The rearrangement uses TRBV6-6 and TRBJ2-5; D remains ambiguous. Input material: PBMCs. CDR3 nucleotides: TGTGCCAGCTCGCAGGCTTCGGAGACCCAGTACTTC. This translates into CASSQASETQYF.